This T cell receptor beta chain was documented in a study of T cell repertoires in cytomegalovirus infection (dated by TCRdb to about 2019). In the study overall: The HLA type of each donor mattered for the analysis, because public TCR beta signatures pointed to carriage of CMV infection along with the matching HLA type.

The junction shows trimming of 0 bases on V and 2 bases on J, plus 7 bases between the germline ends. Measured from the cysteine to the phenylalanine, the CDR3 is 14 residues long. Only CDR3 DNA is held: 42 bases, read in frame from base 1. From a lookup of the germline V gene, CDR1 and CDR2 are SGHAT and FQNNGV. What the research found in general, with its limitations: The ex vivo response was dominated by HLA-C-restricted CMV-specific TCR beta clonotypes, and the single most frequent clonotype in two of eight donors was supplied by these HLA-C-restricted clonotypes. Carriers of CMV infection plus the relevant HLA type were discriminated by the cumulative frequency of public TCR beta family members in the study cohort and in an independent approximately 360-donor cohort.

The sequencer was an Illumina HiSeq 1500. The raw public reads went through TCRdb reprocessing: fastp at Q25, MiXCR clone calling, in-frame beta chains kept. Rows with one shared CDR3 protein collapse into an entry with the most common genes and DNA. Counted in this sample were 150,000 to 200,000 distinct CDR3 sequences; approximately 30% of them appeared once. The leading ten clones occupy 30% to 35% of the sample. Points on this clonotype: Its antigen is still unknown. Base-call qualities are not available, and no considerably larger clone is one nucleotide away.

This chain joins TRBV11-2 to TRBJ2-5; perhaps TRBD2 is the D gene, with 5 bases matching. This TCR was recovered from a human donor in good health (CMV status not recorded). Some clones in this sample may be carry-over from other donors' samples. Sequencing was carried out using PBMCs. The bases read TGTGCCAGCAGCTTAGAGGTAGCGCAAGAGACCCAGTACTTC. This encodes CASSLEVAQETQYF.